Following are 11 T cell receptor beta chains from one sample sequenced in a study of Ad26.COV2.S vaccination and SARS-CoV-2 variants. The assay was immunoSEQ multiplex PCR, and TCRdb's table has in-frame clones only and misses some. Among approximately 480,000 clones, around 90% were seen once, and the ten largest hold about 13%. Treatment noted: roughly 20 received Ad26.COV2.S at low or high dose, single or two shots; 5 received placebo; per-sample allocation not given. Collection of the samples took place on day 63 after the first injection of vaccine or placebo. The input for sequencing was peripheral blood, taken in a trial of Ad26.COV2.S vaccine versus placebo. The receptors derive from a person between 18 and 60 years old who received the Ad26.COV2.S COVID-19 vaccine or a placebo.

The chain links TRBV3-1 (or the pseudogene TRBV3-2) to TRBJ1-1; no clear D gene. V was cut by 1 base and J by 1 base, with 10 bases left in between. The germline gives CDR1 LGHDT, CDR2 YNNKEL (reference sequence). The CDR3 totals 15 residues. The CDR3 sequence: CASSQGFNQNTEAFF. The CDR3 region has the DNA TGTGCCAGCAGCCAAGGGTTCAACCAGAACACTGAAGCTTTCTTT.

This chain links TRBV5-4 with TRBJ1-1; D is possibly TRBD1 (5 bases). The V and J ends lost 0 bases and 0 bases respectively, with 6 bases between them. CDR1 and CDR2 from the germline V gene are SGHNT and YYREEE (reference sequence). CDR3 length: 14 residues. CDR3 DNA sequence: TGTGCCAGCAGCTTGGGGGGGGTGAACACTGAAGCTTTCTTT. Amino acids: CASSLGGVNTEAFF.

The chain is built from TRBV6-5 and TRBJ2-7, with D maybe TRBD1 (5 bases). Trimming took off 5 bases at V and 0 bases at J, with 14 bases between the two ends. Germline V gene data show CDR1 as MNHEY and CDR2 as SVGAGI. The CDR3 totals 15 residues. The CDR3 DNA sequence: TGTGCCAGCAGTCCAGGGTCAGTCCCCTCCTACGAGCAGTACTTC. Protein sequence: CASSPGSVPSYEQYF.

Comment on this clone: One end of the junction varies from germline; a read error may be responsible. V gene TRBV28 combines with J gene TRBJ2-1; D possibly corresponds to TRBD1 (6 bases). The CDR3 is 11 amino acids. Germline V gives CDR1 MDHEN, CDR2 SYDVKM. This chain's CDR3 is CASSTGNPLIF. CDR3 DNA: TGTGCCAGCAGTACAGGGAATCCTCTAATCTTC.

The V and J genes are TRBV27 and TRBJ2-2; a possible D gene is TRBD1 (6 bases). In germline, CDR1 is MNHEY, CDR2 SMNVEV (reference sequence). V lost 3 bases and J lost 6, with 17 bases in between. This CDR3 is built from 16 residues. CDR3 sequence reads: CASSFSGRGTAGELFF. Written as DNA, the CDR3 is TGTGCCAGCAGTTTTTCGGGCAGGGGAACCGCCGGGGAGCTGTTTTTT.

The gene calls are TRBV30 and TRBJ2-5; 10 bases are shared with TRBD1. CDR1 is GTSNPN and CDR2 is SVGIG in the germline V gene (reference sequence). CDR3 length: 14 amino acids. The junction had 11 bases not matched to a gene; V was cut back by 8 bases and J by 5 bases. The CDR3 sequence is CATLDRGRKETQYF. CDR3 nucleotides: TGTGCCACCTTAGACAGGGGGCGTAAGGAGACCCAGTACTTC.

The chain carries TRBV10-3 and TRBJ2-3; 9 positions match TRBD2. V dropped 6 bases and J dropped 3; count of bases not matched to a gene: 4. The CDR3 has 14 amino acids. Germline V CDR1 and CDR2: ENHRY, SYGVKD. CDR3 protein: CAIRGGRGTDTQYF. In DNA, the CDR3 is TGTGCCATCAGGGGCGGGAGGGGAACAGATACGCAGTATTTT.

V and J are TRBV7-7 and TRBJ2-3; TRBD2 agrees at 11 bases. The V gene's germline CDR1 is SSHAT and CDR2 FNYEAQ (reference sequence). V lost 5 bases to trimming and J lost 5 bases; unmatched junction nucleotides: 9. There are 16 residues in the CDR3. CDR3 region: CASSQMTSGKGDTQYF. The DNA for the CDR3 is TGTGCCAGCAGCCAGATGACTAGCGGGAAGGGAGATACGCAGTATTTT.

The CDR3 spells CASSLAGQLYEQYF. CDR3 coding DNA: TGTGCCAGCAGCTTAGCCGGACAGTTATACGAGCAGTACTTC. The chain has TRBV7-9 and TRBJ2-7; weak D call: TRBD1 (6 bases). The CDR3 is 14 amino acids. V gave up 0 bases and J gave up 4 bases, with 10 bases separating them. The V gene's germline CDR1 is SEHNR and CDR2 FQNEAQ (reference sequence).

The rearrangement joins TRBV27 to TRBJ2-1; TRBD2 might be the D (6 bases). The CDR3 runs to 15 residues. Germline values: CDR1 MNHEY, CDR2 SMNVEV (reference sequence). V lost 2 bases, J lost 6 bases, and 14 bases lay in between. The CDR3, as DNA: TGTGCCAGCAGTTTAATCCCCTTGGGGGGCAATGAGCAGTTCTTC. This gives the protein CASSLIPLGGNEQFF.

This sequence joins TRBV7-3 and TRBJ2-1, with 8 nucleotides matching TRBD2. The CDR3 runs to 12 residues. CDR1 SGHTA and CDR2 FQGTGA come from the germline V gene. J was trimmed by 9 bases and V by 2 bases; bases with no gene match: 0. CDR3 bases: TGTGCCAGCAGCTTACGGGGGGGTGAGCAGTTCTTC. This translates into CASSLRGGEQFF.